One T cell receptor (beta chain) is described in this entry. Its specific antigen is unknown. The input lacks base qualities; no much larger clone sits a single base away. Selection of patients required sufficient residual fresh-frozen tumor tissue and over two years of available survival data. Although molecular status otherwise differed among the glioblastoma patients, no patient had an isocitrate dehydrogenase mutation. PBMC were collected before vaccination, two weeks after the third vaccination, and at tumor progression if tumor progression occurred. The Qiagen DNeasy Blood extraction Kit was used for extraction of genomic DNA. These data originate in a study of glioma-infiltrating T cells after dendritic cell vaccination listed by TCRdb under 2016. The study in broad terms: The cohort included 15 or so glioblastoma patients drawn from Phase I and II dendritic cell vaccination trials, of whom 9 were newly diagnosed and 6 had recurrent disease. Between the early 2000s and the early 2010s, the patients were given dendritic cell vaccination pulsed with autologous tumor lysate. The vaccine consisted of monocyte-derived dendritic cells cultured about 7 days with IL-4 and GM-CSF, then pulsed overnight with autologous tumor lysate. Patients received three intradermal dendritic cell vaccine injections at biweekly intervals in the arm below the axilla. Tumor-infiltrating lymphocyte content was quantified and tumor and blood repertoires were compared in dendritic cell-vaccinated glioblastoma patients by deep sequencing of TCR beta CDR3 regions. Survival after dendritic cell vaccination was correlated with TCR sequencing metrics, including TIL content and tumor-blood repertoire overlap. Study-level results and caveats: TCR clonality showed no direct relationship with survival, which suggests that a diverse polyclonal response may be important. After dendritic cell vaccination, a higher estimated pretreatment TIL content predicted longer time to progression and overall survival. The response model built on TCR overlap across three groups was characterized as speculative, with prospective validation still needed. The cohort was small and heterogeneous, and full blood and tumor sets were available for few patients, with initial-recurrent tumor pairs available for even fewer patients.

The immunoSEQ assay amplified TCRB CDR3 regions from approximately 2 micrograms of genomic DNA, or from all available DNA when less than that amount was available. Multiplex PCR used 60 forward primers for TCR V beta segments and 13 reverse primers for J beta segments. Synthetic control templates were spiked into each sample at limiting dilution to estimate reads per starting template. The Illumina HiSeq System generated 87 bp sequencing reads. On the study's bioinformatics: PCR and sequencing errors were removed by a nearest neighbor algorithm that merged closely related sequences. TCR overlap was defined as the percentage of unique tumor TCR beta sequences that were also present in the same patient's peripheral blood. The table was pulled from immuneACCESS by TCRdb, which kept in-frame rearrangements only. Such tables lose some clones; where checked, under half of the loss comes from unresolved V genes, and the rest has no known cause. The D gene and trimming were derived from the DNA, and the V and J assignments and clone size from that table. The sample table holds about 92,000 clones, of which approximately 84% were seen once. The ten top clones hold about a sixth of the sample.

The sequence was obtained from a human donor with glioblastoma. Sequencing was performed on blood, taken before dendritic cell vaccination.

The base sequence is TGTGCCGGGAGGGGCGGGAGGGCCGGTAAGCCCGGGGAGCTGTTTTTT. It codes for CAGRGGRAGKPGELFF. In this chain, TRBV6-6 is recombined with TRBJ2-2; the central 9 bases match TRBD2. The germline V gene (reference sequence) provides CDR1 MNHNY and CDR2 SVGAGI. Counted from cysteine to phenylalanine, this CDR3 has 16 amino acids. Of all the DNA, just the CDR3 is kept, 48 bases in frame from base 1. Trimming leaves V shorter by 11 bases and J shorter by 6 bases, with the junction holding 16 bases beyond the gene matches.